The T cell receptor (beta chain) under discussion was sequenced for a study of siplizumab effects on memory and regulatory T cells. Trimming cost V 2 bases and J 4 bases; bases outside gene matches: 4. This CDR3 has 15 amino acids. Germline loops: CDR1 MNHEY, CDR2 SVGAGI. The sample holds one count of this clone. Here immunoSEQ multiplex PCR was the method, and the copy in TCRdb shows in-frame clones only, minus some. The sample holds about 100,000 clones, 91% seen once. The chain joins TRBV6-5 to TRBJ2-1, with TRBD1 matching 8 bases. This TCR was sampled from a human donor in good health. Sequenced material: CD4+ T cells sorted from blood. CDR3 residues: CASSYEGTGYNEQFF. CDR3 sequence (DNA): TGTGCCAGCAGTTACGAAGGGACAGGATACAATGAGCAGTTCTTC.